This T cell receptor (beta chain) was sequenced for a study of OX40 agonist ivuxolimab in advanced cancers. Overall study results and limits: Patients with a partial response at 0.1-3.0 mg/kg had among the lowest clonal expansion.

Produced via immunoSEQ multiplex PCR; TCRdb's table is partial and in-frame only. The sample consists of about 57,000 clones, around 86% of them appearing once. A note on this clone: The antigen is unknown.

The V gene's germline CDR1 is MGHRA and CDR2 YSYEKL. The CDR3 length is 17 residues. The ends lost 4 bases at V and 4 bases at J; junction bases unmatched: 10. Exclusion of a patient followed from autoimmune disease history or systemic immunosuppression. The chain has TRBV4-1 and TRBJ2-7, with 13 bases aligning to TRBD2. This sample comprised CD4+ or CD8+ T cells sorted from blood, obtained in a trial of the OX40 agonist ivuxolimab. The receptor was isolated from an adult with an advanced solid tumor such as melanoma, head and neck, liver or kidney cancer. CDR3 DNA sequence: TGCGCCAGCAGCCGAGGGACTAGCGGGGACGGCCGGTACGAGCAGTACTTC. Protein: CASSRGTSGDGRYEQYF.